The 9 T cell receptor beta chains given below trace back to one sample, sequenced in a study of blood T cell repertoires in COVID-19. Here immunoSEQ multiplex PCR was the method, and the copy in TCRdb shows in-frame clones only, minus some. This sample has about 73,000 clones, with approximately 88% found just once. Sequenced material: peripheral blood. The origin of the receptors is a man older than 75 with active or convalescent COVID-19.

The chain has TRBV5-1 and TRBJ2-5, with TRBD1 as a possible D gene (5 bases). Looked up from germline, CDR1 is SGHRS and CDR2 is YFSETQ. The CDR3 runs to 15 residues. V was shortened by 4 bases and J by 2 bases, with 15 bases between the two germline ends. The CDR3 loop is CASSAPAGWQETQYF. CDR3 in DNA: TGCGCCAGCAGCGCCCCCGCAGGGTGGCAAGAGACCCAGTACTTC.

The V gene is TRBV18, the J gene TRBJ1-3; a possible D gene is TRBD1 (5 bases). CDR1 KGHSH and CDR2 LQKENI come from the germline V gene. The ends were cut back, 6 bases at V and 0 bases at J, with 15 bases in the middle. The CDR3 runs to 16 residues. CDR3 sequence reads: CASSAGRLISGNTIYF. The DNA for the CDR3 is TGTGCCAGCTCCGCGGGACGGCTTATCTCTGGAAACACCATATATTTT.

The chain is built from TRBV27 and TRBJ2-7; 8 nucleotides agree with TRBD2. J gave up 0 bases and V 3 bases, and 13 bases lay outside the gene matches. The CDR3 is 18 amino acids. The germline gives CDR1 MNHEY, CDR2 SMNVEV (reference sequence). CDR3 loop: CASSFSSPTSVVSYEQYF. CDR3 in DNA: TGTGCCAGCAGTTTCTCCTCCCCGACTAGCGTAGTCTCCTACGAGCAGTACTTC.

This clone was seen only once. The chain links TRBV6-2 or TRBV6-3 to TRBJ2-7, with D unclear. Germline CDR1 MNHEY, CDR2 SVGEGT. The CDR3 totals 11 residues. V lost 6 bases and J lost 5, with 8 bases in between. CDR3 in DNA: TGTGCCAGCAGCCCTCTTGACGAGCAGTACTTC. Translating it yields CASSPLDEQYF.

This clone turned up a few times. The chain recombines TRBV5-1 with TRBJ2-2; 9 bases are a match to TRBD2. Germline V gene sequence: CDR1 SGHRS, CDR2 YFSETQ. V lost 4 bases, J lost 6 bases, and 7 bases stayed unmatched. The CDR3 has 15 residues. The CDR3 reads CASSGGLATPGELFF. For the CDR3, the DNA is TGCGCCAGCAGCGGCGGACTAGCGACCCCCGGGGAGCTGTTTTTT.

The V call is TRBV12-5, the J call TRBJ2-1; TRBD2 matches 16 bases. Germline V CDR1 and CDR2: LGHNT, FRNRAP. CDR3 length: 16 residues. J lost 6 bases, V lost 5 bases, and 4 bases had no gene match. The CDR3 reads CASGTGTSGRGNEQFF. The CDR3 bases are TGTGCTAGTGGTACCGGGACTAGCGGGAGGGGCAATGAGCAGTTCTTC.

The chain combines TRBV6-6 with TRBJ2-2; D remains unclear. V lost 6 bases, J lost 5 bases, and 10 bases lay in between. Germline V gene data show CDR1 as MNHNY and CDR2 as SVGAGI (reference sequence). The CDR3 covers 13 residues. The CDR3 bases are TGTGCCAGCAGCCCCGCGCGGACCGGGGAGCTGTTTTTT. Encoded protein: CASSPARTGELFF.

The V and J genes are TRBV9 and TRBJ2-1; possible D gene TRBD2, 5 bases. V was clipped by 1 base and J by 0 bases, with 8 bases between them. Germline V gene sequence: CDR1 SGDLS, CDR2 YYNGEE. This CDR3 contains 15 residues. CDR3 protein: CASSVMAGSYNEQFF. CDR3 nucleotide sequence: TGTGCCAGCAGCGTAATGGCGGGCTCCTACAATGAGCAGTTCTTC.

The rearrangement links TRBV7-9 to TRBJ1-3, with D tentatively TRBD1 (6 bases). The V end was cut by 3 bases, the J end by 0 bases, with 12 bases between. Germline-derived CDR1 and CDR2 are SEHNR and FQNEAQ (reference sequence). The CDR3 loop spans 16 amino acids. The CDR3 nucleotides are TGTGCCAGCAGCTTGATCAGGGGTCTCTCTGGAAACACCATATATTTT. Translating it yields CASSLIRGLSGNTIYF.